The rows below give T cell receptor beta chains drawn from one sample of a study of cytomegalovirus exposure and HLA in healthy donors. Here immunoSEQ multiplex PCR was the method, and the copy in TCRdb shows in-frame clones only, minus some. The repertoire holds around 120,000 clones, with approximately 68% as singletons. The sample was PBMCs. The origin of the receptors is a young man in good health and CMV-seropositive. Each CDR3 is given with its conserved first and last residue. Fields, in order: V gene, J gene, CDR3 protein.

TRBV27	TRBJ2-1	CASSRQGGDEQFF
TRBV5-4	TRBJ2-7	CASSQGSSYEQYF
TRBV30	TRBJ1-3	CAWSRTGSGNTIYF
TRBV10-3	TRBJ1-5	CASGSINQPQHF
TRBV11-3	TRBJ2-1	CASSFTSSYNEQFF
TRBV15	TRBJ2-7	CATSRAPFVTGGGSEQYF
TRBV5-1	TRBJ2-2	CASSSATSQNTGELFF
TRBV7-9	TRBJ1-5	CASSLTGNQPQHF
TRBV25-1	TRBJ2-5	CASSRLAGGLLETQYF
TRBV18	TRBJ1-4	CASSVGQGEKLFF
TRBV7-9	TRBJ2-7	CASSFTGGYYEQYF
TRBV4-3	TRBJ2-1	CASSPITGFQWDEQFF
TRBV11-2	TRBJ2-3	CASSFGQFGRHTDTQYF
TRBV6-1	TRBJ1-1	CASRTQTMNTEAFF
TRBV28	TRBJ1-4	CASISYAGAREKLFF
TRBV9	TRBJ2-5	CASSPRQGAGETQYF
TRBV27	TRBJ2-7	CASSPNRGRYEQYF
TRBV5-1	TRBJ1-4	CASSLVGVANEKLFF
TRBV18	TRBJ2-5	CASSPDQETQYF
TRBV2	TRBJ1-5	CASSDAGYVGPQHF
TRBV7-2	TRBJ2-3	CASSLLSRSDTQYF
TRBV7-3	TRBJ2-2	CASSYPGLAGTGELFF
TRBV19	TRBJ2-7	CASSIGGSPYEQYF
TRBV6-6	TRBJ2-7	CASSRLGGRGEYEQYF
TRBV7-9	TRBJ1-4	CASSYTRFNEKLFF
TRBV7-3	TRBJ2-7	CASSLRGGQGGYEQYF
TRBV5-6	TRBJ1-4	CASSLVRTGSEKLFF
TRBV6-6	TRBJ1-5	CASSLQGHQPQHF
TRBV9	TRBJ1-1	CASSVGPTGTEAFF
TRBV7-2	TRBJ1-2	CASSTTGLRGYTF
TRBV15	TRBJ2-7	CATSRGGVLTSPKGYEQYF
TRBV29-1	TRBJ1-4	CSVGDRGRNEKLFF
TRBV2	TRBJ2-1	CASRRDFGEQFF
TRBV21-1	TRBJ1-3	CANFWVGLSSGNTIYF
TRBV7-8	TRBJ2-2	CASSGWTGGNTGELFF
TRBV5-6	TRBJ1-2	CASSLGGRVGKSYTF
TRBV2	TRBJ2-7	CASRPGQGYEQYF
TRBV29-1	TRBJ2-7	CSAYSGTDSEQYF
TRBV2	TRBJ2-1	CASRQAPMDEQFF
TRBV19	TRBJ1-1	CASSIGQKYKNTEAFF
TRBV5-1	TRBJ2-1	CASSLGTSGGYNEQFF
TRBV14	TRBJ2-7	CASSQEWQSGYEQYF
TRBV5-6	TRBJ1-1	CASRRRQNPNTEAFF
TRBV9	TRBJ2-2	CASSARAGLVPGELFF
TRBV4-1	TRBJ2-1	CASSQDPGLAVFLSYNEQFF
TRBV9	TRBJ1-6	CASSDSSYNSPLHF
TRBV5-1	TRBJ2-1	CASGPGLAGSVDEQFF
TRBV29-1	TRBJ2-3	CSARGDRTDTQYF
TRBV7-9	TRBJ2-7	CASQLFAGNPYEQYF
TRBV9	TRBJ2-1	CASSPRFGYNEQFF
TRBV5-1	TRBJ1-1	CASSLDRGVGTEAFF
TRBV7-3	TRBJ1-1	CASSASRQGLNTEAFF
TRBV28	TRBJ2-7	CASSPPVGGLYEQYF
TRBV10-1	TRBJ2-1	CASSEHPSGTYNEQFF
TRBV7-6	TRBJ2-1	CASSSSLAGAYNEQFF
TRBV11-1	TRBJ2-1	CASSPSSYNEQFF
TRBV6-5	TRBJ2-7	CASSYDQGRYEQYF
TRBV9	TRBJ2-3	CASSWTSSPSTDTQYF
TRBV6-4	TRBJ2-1	CASSVASSGNEQFF